The 20 T cell receptor beta chains presented below share a single source sample, sequenced in a study of T cells after yellow fever vaccination. TCRdb re-analysed the 5' RACE reads in MiXCR, keeping a single row per CDR3 protein. The sample has over 300,000 distinct CDR3 sequences, roughly 7% seen once. The source material was PBMCs, sampled 45 days after the first yellow fever vaccination. The receptors shown here come from a man between 18 and 35 years old who received the YFV17D yellow fever vaccine.

This clonotype has more than one count but fewer than ten. The CDR3 loop is CASTEGGFGADTQYF. The CDR3 nucleotides read TGTGCCAGCACCGAAGGAGGGTTCGGCGCAGATACGCAGTATTTT. This sequence joins TRBV7-2 and TRBJ2-3; tentatively, D is TRBD2 (6 bases). The germline CDR1 and CDR2 sequences are SGHTA and FQGNSA. The germline V and J ends were trimmed by 7 bases and 4 bases, with 18 bases remaining between them. This CDR3 is built from 15 residues.

The chain recombines TRBV12-3 or TRBV12-4 with TRBJ2-2, with 8 bases fitting TRBD2. V shed 5 bases and J 4 bases; nucleotides not matched to a gene: 6. This CDR3 contains 15 residues. The CDR3 sequence: CASSLSAGATGELFF. Here the CDR3 DNA reads TGTGCCAGCAGTCTCTCAGCGGGGGCCACCGGGGAGCTGTTTTTT.

In this sample, this clonotype turned up many times. V usage is TRBV7-8 and J usage is TRBJ2-1; D unclear. Trimming stripped 8 bases from V and 0 bases from J, with 8 bases between. The CDR3 runs to 13 residues. The germline gives CDR1 SGHVS, CDR2 FQNEAQ. The CDR3 region has the DNA TGTGCCAGCGAGTCTAGCTCCTACAATGAGCAGTTCTTC. It encodes CASESSSYNEQFF.

V usage is TRBV4-1 and J usage is TRBJ2-1; D might be TRBD1 (5 bases). The CDR3 runs 14 residues. Per the germline V gene, CDR1 is MGHRA and CDR2 is YSYEKL. V was shortened by 3 bases and J by 3 bases, with 9 bases between the two germline ends. The CDR3 loop reads CASSHGANYNEQFF. In DNA form, the CDR3 reads TGCGCCAGCAGCCATGGGGCAAACTACAATGAGCAGTTCTTC.

This clonotype has only a few counts. V usage is TRBV5-1 and J usage is TRBJ2-3; 8 bases line up with TRBD2. Germline V gives CDR1 SGHRS, CDR2 YFSETQ. The ends lost 5 bases at V and 0 bases at J; junction bases unmatched: 2. The CDR3 is 14 residues long. Here the CDR3 reads CASRTSDSTDTQYF. CDR3 DNA: TGCGCCAGCAGGACTAGCGACAGCACAGATACGCAGTATTTT.

The CDR3 DNA reads TGTGCCAGCAGCACACTTTCGGGGGTAAGCAATCAGCCCCAGCATTTT. Protein: CASSTLSGVSNQPQHF. V gene TRBV5-6 combines with J gene TRBJ1-5; tentatively, D is TRBD1 (5 bases). The CDR3 has 16 residues. V was shortened by 4 bases and J by 1 base, with 15 bases between the two germline ends. CDR1 is SGHDT, CDR2 YYEEEE, per germline.

In this sample, this clonotype turned up a few times. The chain employs TRBV6-2 or TRBV6-3 and TRBJ2-3; D unclear. V lost 7 bases and J 0 bases, leaving 11 bases between the germline ends. CDR3 length: 14 amino acids. The germline V gene has CDR1 MNHEY and CDR2 SVGEGT. The chain's CDR3 is CASKPWHSTDTQYF. CDR3 in DNA: TGTGCCAGCAAACCGTGGCATAGCACAGATACGCAGTATTTT.

This clonotype appeared a few times. V is TRBV18 and J is TRBJ2-3; TRBD2 is a possible D gene (5 bases). The CDR3 is 15 residues long. Trimming took off 1 base at V and 0 bases at J, with 8 bases between the two ends. In germline, CDR1 is KGHSH, CDR2 LQKENI. Here the CDR3 reads CASSPRTGSTDTQYF. The CDR3 bases are TGTGCCAGCTCACCACGTACGGGGAGCACAGATACGCAGTATTTT.

This clonotype appeared many times. The chain couples TRBV7-2 to TRBJ1-5; the D is unclear. The length of the CDR3 is 14 residues. V was pared by 2 bases and J by 4 bases, with 9 bases between. Germline V gene sequence: CDR1 SGHTA, CDR2 FQGNSA. The CDR3 here is CASSLSSGNQPQHF. CDR3 coding DNA: TGTGCCAGCAGCTTATCTTCTGGTAATCAGCCCCAGCATTTT.

This chain joins TRBV7-8 and TRBJ2-7, with 12 nucleotides matching TRBD2. The CDR3 contains 15 residues. Germline values: CDR1 SGHVS, CDR2 FQNEAQ. With 4 bases clipped from V and 5 bases from J, the junction kept 6 bases outside the gene matches. The CDR3 DNA is TGTGCCAGCAGCTCTCAAGGACTAGCGGGAAACGAGCAGTACTTC. This gives the protein CASSSQGLAGNEQYF.

The V call is TRBV7-6, the J call TRBJ1-6; D is possibly TRBD1 (5 bases). The CDR3 sequence is 14 residues long. V was clipped by 5 bases and J by 10 bases, with 15 bases between them. Germline CDR1 is SGHVS and CDR2 is FNYEAQ. CDR3 sequence (DNA): TGTGCCAGCAGCCTGGACGGCGGGGGATCACCCCTCCACTTT. The encoded protein is CASSLDGGGSPLHF.

The V call is TRBV18, the J call TRBJ2-7; D may be TRBD2 (6 bases). Germline CDR1 KGHSH, CDR2 LQKENI. V was trimmed by 5 bases and J by 5 bases, leaving 10 bases between them. CDR3 length: 12 amino acids. DNA of the CDR3: TGTGCCAGCTCAACTGGGGAGGACGAGCAGTACTTC. Protein product: CASSTGEDEQYF.

Ten or more counts support this clonotype. Here the CDR3 reads CASSLGHYNEQFF. The CDR3 bases are TGTGCCAGCAGCTTAGGACACTACAATGAGCAGTTCTTC. The chain uses TRBV7-2 and TRBJ2-1; D ambiguous. V dropped 1 base and J dropped 3 bases, with 4 bases sitting between them. CDR1 is SGHTA and CDR2 is FQGNSA in the germline V gene. This CDR3 is 13 amino acids long.

The chain recombines TRBV6-5 with TRBJ2-1; 8 bases map to TRBD1. V was clipped by 3 bases and J by 6 bases; unmatched bases: 4. Germline CDR1 MNHEY, CDR2 SVGAGI. CDR3 size: 14 residues. Written as DNA, the CDR3 is TGTGCCAGCAGTTATGGGGGACAGGTCAATGAGCAGTTCTTC. Protein product: CASSYGGQVNEQFF.

This chain links TRBV7-3 with TRBJ2-7, with 14 bases that match TRBD2. The CDR3 spans 14 residues. Germline V gene lookup returns CDR1 SGHTA and CDR2 FQGTGA. V was pared by 5 bases and J by 6 bases, with 3 bases of the junction left unmatched. CDR3 bases: TGTGCCAGCAGCCAAGGGACTAGCGGGGGCGAGCAGTACTTC. It translates to CASSQGTSGGEQYF. The whole variable domain, remainder taken from reference TRBV7-3 and TRBJ2-7, is GAGVSQTPSNKVTEKGKYVELRCDPISGHTALYWYRQSLGQGPEFLIYFQGTGAADDSGLPNDRFFAVRPEGSVSTLKIQRTERGDSAVYLCASSQGTSGGEQYFGPGTRLTVT.

This clonotype occurred a few times. This chain uses TRBV28 with TRBJ2-7; TRBD1 matches at 7 bases. CDR3 length: 14 residues. The ends lost 4 bases at V and 2 bases at J; junction bases unmatched: 5. Germline loops: CDR1 MDHEN, CDR2 SYDVKM. The CDR3 DNA sequence: TGTGCCAGCAGTTCGACAGGGTCTACCTACGAGCAGTACGTC. Translated: CASSSTGSTYEQYV.

CDR3 loop: CASSQGRSWDIQYF. CDR3 nucleotide sequence: TGCGCCAGCAGCCAAGGACGGAGCTGGGACATTCAGTACTTC. This rearrangement joins TRBV4-3 to TRBJ2-4; the D is unclear. The CDR3 has 14 residues. Germline CDR1 is LGHNA and CDR2 is YSLEER. V lost 1 base and J lost 8, with 12 bases in between.

This clonotype has more than one count but fewer than ten. This chain uses TRBV6-1 with TRBJ2-5; no definite D call. V lost 6 bases, J lost 2 bases, and 22 bases lay in between. The germline V gene has CDR1 MNHNS and CDR2 SASEGT. CDR3 length: 17 residues. The CDR3 reads CASSPPGRSNTQETQYF. As DNA, the CDR3 is TGTGCCAGCAGCCCCCCGGGTCGCAGCAACACTCAAGAGACCCAGTACTTC.

This sequence joins TRBV2 and TRBJ2-3; D is undetermined. Trimming left V 7 bases short and J 0 bases short, with 17 bases between. CDR3 length equals 16 residues. Germline V lookup: CDR1 SNHLY, CDR2 FYNNEI. The CDR3 sequence is CASTKRIQSSTDTQYF. In nucleotides, the CDR3 is TGTGCCAGCACCAAAAGGATTCAGTCCAGCACAGATACGCAGTATTTT. The whole variable domain, filled in from reference TRBV2 and TRBJ2-3, reads EPEVTQTPSHQVTQMGQEVILRCVPISNHLYFYWYRQILGQKVEFLVSFYNNEISEKSEIFDDQFSVERPDGSNFTLKIRSTKLEDSAMYFCASTKRIQSSTDTQYFGPGTRLTVL.

This chain uses TRBV2 with TRBJ2-1, with D perhaps TRBD1 or TRBD2 (5 bases each). Germline values: CDR1 SNHLY, CDR2 FYNNEI. V lost 1 base and J lost 4, with 17 bases in between. The CDR3 sequence is 17 residues long. The CDR3 sequence is CASSEGGEGRRYNEQFF. The CDR3 bases are TGTGCCAGCAGTGAAGGGGGAGAGGGACGCAGGTACAATGAGCAGTTCTTC. Supplemented by reference TRBV2 and TRBJ2-1, the full variable domain reads EPEVTQTPSHQVTQMGQEVILRCVPISNHLYFYWYRQILGQKVEFLVSFYNNEISEKSEIFDDQFSVERPDGSNFTLKIRSTKLEDSAMYFCASSEGGEGRRYNEQFFGPGTRLTVL.